This T cell receptor beta chain was sequenced for a study of blood T cell repertoires in COVID-19. Across the whole study: The United States, Italy and Spain supplied acute and convalescent COVID-19 samples. The analysed material was cDNA or gDNA that came from T cells, B-cell-depleted T cells, or PBMCs.

Methods used by the authors: Amplified reference gene primers provided the basis for estimating nucleated cell counts. Sequencing used immunoSEQ multiplex PCR; TCRdb keeps in-frame clones, though not all of them. V and J calls and clone size come straight from that table; D and trimming were deduced from the DNA. The table includes about 160,000 clones, approximately 87% detected once. Trimming took 6 bases from V and 8 from J, leaving 16 bases between them. Germline CDR1 reads LGHDT; CDR2 reads YNNKEL (reference sequence). The CDR3 has 14 amino acids. Specimen: peripheral blood. The sequence was obtained from a woman in her seventies with COVID-19, enrolled during active disease. The rearrangement uses TRBV3-1 (or the pseudogene TRBV3-2) and TRBJ1-4; TRBD1 might be the D (5 bases). Here the CDR3 reads CASRRTSESEKLFF. The CDR3 coding sequence is TGTGCCAGCAGGAGGACAAGCGAGAGCGAAAAACTGTTTTTT.